Shown below are 7 T cell receptor beta chains from a single sample sequenced in a study of T cells in Graves' hyperthyroidism and ophthalmopathy. Amplification of TCR beta CDR3 regions was performed using RNA transcripts as template. HTBI primers were employed in a first-round RT-PCR of the TCR CDR3. One entry per CDR3 protein, called by TCRdb with MiXCR from the multiplex PCR reads. The sample shows about 180,000 distinct CDR3 sequences, about a sixth of them seen only once. The specimen sequenced was blood. The receptors originated from a woman aged 45-60 years with Graves' hyperthyroidism.

This clonotype came up many times. The chain has TRBV24-1 and TRBJ1-2; no clear D gene. The V and J ends lost 3 bases and 8 bases respectively, with 18 bases between them. The length of the CDR3 is 15 residues. The germline V gene encodes CDR1 KGHDR and CDR2 SFDVKD. CDR3 residues: CATSDPGQADGGYTF. CDR3 nucleotide sequence: TGTGCCACCAGTGATCCTGGTCAGGCCGATGGGGGCTACACCTTC.

This clonotype came up many times. The chain has TRBV5-1 and TRBJ2-7; the D call may be TRBD1 or TRBD2 (5 bases each). The CDR3 covers 13 residues. V shed 3 bases and J shed 4 bases, with 11 bases lying between them. Germline V CDR1 and CDR2: SGHRS, YFSETQ. The CDR3 region has the DNA TGCGCCAGCAGCTGGGGGTTGGGGTACGAGCAGTACTTC. This translates into CASSWGLGYEQYF.

Many counts were recorded for this clonotype. V gene TRBV29-1 combines with J gene TRBJ2-3, with TRBD2 matching 10 bases. After removal of 4 bases from V and 4 bases from J, the junction contained 5 bases not matched to a gene. Germline V lookup: CDR1 SQVTM, CDR2 ANQGSEA. This CDR3 comprises 14 residues. The CDR3 coding sequence is TGCAGCGTTGTTCGGACTAGCGGATCAGATACGCAGTATTTT. Translation: CSVVRTSGSDTQYF.

This clonotype was recorded at least ten times. The chain links TRBV20-1 to TRBJ2-3, with 9 bases aligning to TRBD2. With 2 bases clipped from V and 2 bases from J, the junction kept 8 bases outside the gene matches. The CDR3 runs 16 residues. Germline CDR1 reads DFQATT; CDR2 reads SNEGSKA (reference sequence). Here the CDR3 reads CSARRRRGGATDTQYF. The CDR3 bases are TGCAGTGCTAGAAGGCGGCGGGGGGGAGCCACAGATACGCAGTATTTT.

This clonotype was seen at least ten times. The chain is built from TRBV6-1 and TRBJ1-1, with no clear D. The V end lost 3 bases, the J end lost 0 bases, and 11 bases lay between the germline ends. The CDR3 contains 15 residues. Germline V CDR1 and CDR2: MNHNS, SASEGT. The CDR3 region is CASSDSGIMNTEAFF. As DNA, the CDR3 is TGTGCCAGCAGTGATTCGGGGATCATGAACACTGAAGCTTTCTTT.

The J gene is TRBJ1-1, the V gene TRBV5-1; D gene unclear. The V gene lost 5 bases and the J gene lost 5 bases, with 19 bases spanning the gap. Germline loops: CDR1 SGHRS, CDR2 YFSETQ. This CDR3 has 15 amino acids. The DNA for the CDR3 is TGCGCCAGCAGGCTCGGGCCAGGTAAGATGACTGAAGCTTTCTTT. This encodes CASRLGPGKMTEAFF.

The table lists this clonotype with a few counts. The chain employs TRBV5-1 and TRBJ2-6; a possible D gene is TRBD1 (6 bases). Trimming shortened V by 6 bases and J by 4 bases, and 11 bases separated the two germline ends. The CDR3 totals 14 residues. Germline CDR1 is SGHRS and CDR2 is YFSETQ. CDR3 coding DNA: TGCGCCAGCACTCAGGGGTTAGGGGCCAACGTCCTGACTTTC. This translates into CASTQGLGANVLTF.